This TCR beta chain was sequenced for a study of OX40 agonist ivuxolimab in advanced cancers. Whole-study results and caveats: Compared with CD4+, CD8+ T cells on average had more expanded clones.

To note about this clone: Antigen unknown.

The CDR3 runs 13 residues. Germline V gene sequence: CDR1 ENHRY, CDR2 SYGVKD. V lost 3 bases and J lost 8, with 13 bases in between. This table comes from immunoSEQ multiplex PCR, and its TCRdb copy is limited to in-frame clones, with some not included. The table includes roughly 80,000 clones, 90% to 95% detected once. Sequences were derived from CD4+ or CD8+ T cells sorted from blood, sampled in a trial of the OX40 agonist ivuxolimab. The chain has TRBV10-3 and TRBJ1-2; the D gene is possibly TRBD1 (5 bases). This sequence originates from an adult with an advanced solid tumor such as melanoma, head and neck, liver or kidney cancer. The CDR3 sequence: CAISDGASEGYTF. CDR3 bases: TGTGCCATCAGTGACGGGGCGTCTGAGGGCTACACCTTC.